Listed below are T cell receptor beta chains from one sample, sequenced in a study of blood T cell repertoires in COVID-19. The table came from immunoSEQ multiplex PCR; TCRdb's copy has only in-frame clones and leaves some out. The table has about 530,000 clones, approximately 88% seen once. The specimen was peripheral blood. The receptors originated from a woman aged 45 to 65 with COVID-19, enrolled during active disease. Each CDR3 is given with its conserved first and last residue. Each record gives: V gene, J gene, D gene, CDR3 protein, CDR3 DNA. A D gene is named only where the DNA matches it firmly.

V gene: TRBV18; J gene: TRBJ2-2; D gene: NA; CDR3 protein: CASSPRLGATGELFF; CDR3 DNA: TGTGCCAGCTCACCACGTCTTGGGGCAACCGGGGAGCTGTTTTTT
V gene: TRBV5-1; J gene: TRBJ1-2; D gene: NA; CDR3 protein: CASGPGTEGYGYTF; CDR3 DNA: TGCGCCAGCGGACCCGGGACTGAGGGCTATGGCTACACCTTC
V gene: TRBV6-1; J gene: TRBJ1-2; D gene: NA; CDR3 protein: CASSVTVVDRNYGYTF; CDR3 DNA: TGTGCCAGCAGTGTTACAGTAGTAGACAGAAACTATGGCTACACCTTC
V gene: TRBV12-3/TRBV12-4; J gene: TRBJ1-2; D gene: NA; CDR3 protein: CASSPTVNYGYTF; CDR3 DNA: TGTGCCAGCAGTCCGACAGTCAACTATGGCTACACCTTC
V gene: TRBV19; J gene: TRBJ1-2; D gene: NA; CDR3 protein: CASSIGRGTNYGYTF; CDR3 DNA: TGTGCCAGTAGTATAGGGAGGGGAACTAACTATGGCTACACCTTC
V gene: TRBV2; J gene: TRBJ2-3; D gene: TRBD2; CDR3 protein: CAIYSGGAETDTQYF; CDR3 DNA: TGTGCCATCTATAGCGGGGGGGCCGAGACAGATACGCAGTATTTT
V gene: TRBV2; J gene: TRBJ1-4; D gene: TRBD1; CDR3 protein: CASSPTGVRNEKLFF; CDR3 DNA: TGTGCCAGCAGTCCAACAGGGGTGCGGAATGAAAAACTGTTTTTT
V gene: TRBV5-8; J gene: TRBJ1-3; D gene: TRBD1; CDR3 protein: CASSFGQGAGNTIYF; CDR3 DNA: TGTGCCAGCAGCTTCGGACAGGGCGCGGGAAACACCATATATTTT
V gene: TRBV27; J gene: TRBJ2-7; D gene: NA; CDR3 protein: CASSFLGPYEQYF; CDR3 DNA: TGTGCCAGCAGTTTTCTGGGGCCCTACGAGCAGTACTTC
V gene: TRBV7-6; J gene: TRBJ1-2; D gene: TRBD1; CDR3 protein: CASSLIGDRNYGYTF; CDR3 DNA: TGTGCCAGCAGCTTAATAGGGGACAGGAACTATGGCTACACCTTC